A single sample is the source of the 30 T cell receptor beta chains below, sequenced in a study of shared clonotypes between healthy human individuals. Sequenced by immunoSEQ multiplex PCR; TCRdb stores in-frame clones only, minus some. Here the sample spans about 980,000 clones, about three quarters being singletons. The sequencing sample was made of memory CD4+ T cells sorted from blood. Subset here: CD45RA-negative fraction. These receptors all stem from a man between 18 and 29 years old in good health.

The chain is built from TRBV27 and TRBJ2-7; 10 nucleotides align to TRBD2. The CDR3 runs 14 residues. Trimming at V came to 2 bases and at J to 6 bases, leaving 4 bases not matched to a gene. Germline lookup yields CDR1 MNHEY and CDR2 SMNVEV (reference sequence). CDR3 residues: CASSLSGRASEQYF. CDR3 nucleotides: TGTGCCAGCAGTTTAAGCGGGAGGGCTTCCGAGCAGTACTTC.

This chain links TRBV2 with TRBJ2-5, with 9 positions matching TRBD1. Germline CDR1 reads SNHLY; CDR2 reads FYNNEI. Germline trimming cut 7 bases from V and 5 bases from J; bases unmatched to any gene: 8. This CDR3 contains 14 residues. CDR3 in amino acids: CASTANRGLETQYF. CDR3 DNA: TGTGCCAGCACCGCGAACAGGGGGCTCGAGACCCAGTACTTC.

This clone was counted only a few times. At the DNA level, this CDR3 is encoded by other sequences in the same sample as well. This chain uses TRBV30 with TRBJ1-5; 7 nucleotides line up with TRBD1. This CDR3 has 13 residues. CDR1 GTSNPN and CDR2 SVGIG come from the germline V gene (reference sequence). Losses at the gene ends were 1 base for V and 4 bases for J; bases not matched to a gene: 1. CDR3 residues: CAWSAGGNQPQHF. Written as DNA, the CDR3 is TGTGCCTGGAGTGCAGGGGGGAATCAGCCCCAGCATTTT. Full variable domain (outside the CDR3, taken from reference TRBV30 and TRBJ1-5): SQTIHQWPATLVQPVGSPLSLECTVEGTSNPNLYWYRQAAGRGLQLLFYSVGIGQISSEVPQNLSASRPQDRQFILSSKKLLLSDSGFYLCAWSAGGNQPQHFGDGTRLSIL.

The CDR3 here is CASTGQGWTPLHF. CDR3 DNA sequence: TGTGCCAGCACGGGACAGGGTTGGACACCCCTCCACTTT. The chain couples TRBV6-6 to TRBJ1-6; 9 bases agree with TRBD1. The V and J ends lost 7 bases and 11 bases, in that order; junction bases with no gene match: 6. CDR3 length: 13 amino acids. Germline assignment: CDR1 MNHNY and CDR2 SVGAGI (reference sequence).

The J gene is TRBJ1-6, the V gene TRBV27; D is perhaps TRBD1 (5 bases). This CDR3 has 19 residues. V lost 2 bases and J 4 bases, leaving 21 bases between the germline ends. Germline loops: CDR1 MNHEY, CDR2 SMNVEV (reference sequence). The chain's CDR3 is CASSLHREAGDLYNSPLHF. CDR3 in DNA: TGTGCCAGCAGTTTACATCGGGAGGCTGGGGACTTGTATAATTCACCCCTCCACTTT.

The V and J genes are TRBV7-9 and TRBJ2-7; perhaps D is TRBD1 or TRBD2 (6 bases each). There are 13 residues in the CDR3. CDR1 and CDR2 from the germline V gene are SEHNR and FQNEAQ (reference sequence). V was clipped by 11 bases and J by 3 bases, with 17 bases between them. The CDR3 is CASAKGGGYEQYF. CDR3 DNA: TGTGCCTCGGCCAAGGGGGGAGGCTACGAGCAGTACTTC.

This clone was picked up one time. This chain connects TRBV23-1 to TRBJ2-7, with 7 bases aligning to TRBD2. TRBV23-1 belongs to the ORF category, with a function that is uncertain. With 6 bases clipped from V and 0 bases from J, the junction kept 14 bases outside the gene matches. The CDR3 spans 17 residues. The CDR3 sequence: CASSPSSGDLTSYEQYF. The CDR3 bases are TGCGCCAGCAGCCCGTCTAGCGGAGACCTAACCTCCTACGAGCAGTACTTC.

CDR3 sequence (DNA): TGCGCCAGCAGCCAAAATACAGCGGGGGCCTACGAGCAGTACTTC. Amino acid sequence: CASSQNTAGAYEQYF. The genes are TRBV4-1 and TRBJ2-7, with 8 bases aligning to TRBD2. Trimming removed 2 bases from V and 2 bases from J; junction bases left unmatched: 5. CDR3 length equals 15 residues. Germline V lookup: CDR1 MGHRA, CDR2 YSYEKL.

The V call is TRBV5-1, the J call TRBJ2-5; 7 bases map to TRBD2. CDR1 is SGHRS, CDR2 YFSETQ, per germline. The CDR3 length is 16 residues. Trimming at V came to 2 bases and at J to 11 bases, leaving 18 bases not matched to a gene. DNA of the CDR3: TGCGCCAGCAGCTTAGGAACGGGAGGCGGAGCTAGTGAGCAGTACTTC. It specifies CASSLGTGGGASEQYF. Complete variable domain (other parts from reference TRBV5-1 and TRBJ2-5): KAGVTQTPRYLIKTRGQQVTLSCSPISGHRSVSWYQQTPGQGLQFLFEYFSETQRNKGNFPGRFSGRQFSNSRSEMNVSTLELGDSALYLCASSLGTGGGASEQYFGPGTRLLVL.

The V and J genes are TRBV10-3 and TRBJ2-3, with TRBD2 matching 10 bases. J lost 2 bases, V lost 6 bases, and 20 bases had no gene match. The CDR3 sequence is 20 residues long. CDR1 ENHRY and CDR2 SYGVKD come from the germline V gene. CDR3 in DNA: TGTGCCATCAGCCAACTTTCGTCTAGCGGGAGTAATTACCCCACAGATACGCAGTATTTT. Translated: CAISQLSSSGSNYPTDTQYF.

The J gene is TRBJ2-5, the V gene TRBV4-1; D possibly corresponds to TRBD2 (6 bases). With 0 bases removed from V and 5 bases from J, the gap between germline ends came to 7 bases. The CDR3 consists of 13 residues. Germline values: CDR1 MGHRA, CDR2 YSYEKL. CDR3 amino acids: CASSQDSGETQYF. The DNA of the CDR3 is TGCGCCAGCAGCCAAGACAGCGGGGAGACCCAGTACTTC.

Concerning this clone: Distinct nucleotide sequences in the sample also encode this CDR3. This chain joins TRBV2 and TRBJ2-5, with 8 bases identical to TRBD1. Germline V gene sequence: CDR1 SNHLY, CDR2 FYNNEI. The CDR3 totals 15 residues. J lost 2 bases, V lost 1 base, and 3 bases had no gene match. The CDR3 region is CASSEDRGSQETQYF. The DNA for the CDR3 is TGTGCCAGCAGTGAAGACAGGGGGAGTCAAGAGACCCAGTACTTC. Filled out from reference TRBV2 and TRBJ2-5, the complete variable domain reads EPEVTQTPSHQVTQMGQEVILRCVPISNHLYFYWYRQILGQKVEFLVSFYNNEISEKSEIFDDQFSVERPDGSNFTLKIRSTKLEDSAMYFCASSEDRGSQETQYFGPGTRLLVL.

The genes are TRBV2 and TRBJ1-6, with 8 bases aligning to TRBD1. Germline CDR1 is SNHLY and CDR2 is FYNNEI. V trimming: 3 bases; J trimming: 0 bases; junction bases outside the gene matches: 4. CDR3 length equals 17 residues. The CDR3, as DNA: TGTGCCAGCAGTGACTGGACAGGGAGCTCCTATAATTCACCCCTCCACTTT. Amino acids: CASSDWTGSSYNSPLHF.

As concerns this clone: The same CDR3 can be traced to other DNA sequences in this sample. The chain employs TRBV7-9 and TRBJ1-4, with D possibly matching TRBD1 (6 bases). Trimming took off 3 bases at V and 5 bases at J, with 10 bases between the two ends. CDR1 and CDR2 from the germline V gene are SEHNR and FQNEAQ (reference sequence). The CDR3 has 14 amino acids. CDR3 sequence: CASSLGRGNEKLFF. CDR3 sequence (DNA): TGTGCCAGCAGCTTGGGCAGGGGAAATGAAAAACTGTTTTTT. The whole variable domain, filled in from reference TRBV7-9 and TRBJ1-4, reads DTGVSQNPRHKITKRGQNVTFRCDPISEHNRLYWYRQTLGQGPEFLTYFQNEAQLEKSRLLSDRFSAERPKGSFSTLEIQRTEQGDSAMYLCASSLGRGNEKLFFGSGTQLSVL.

Turning to this clone: Relative to the germline gene, one junction end is altered; a read error may explain this. The chain uses TRBV6-1 and TRBJ2-7, with D perhaps TRBD1 or TRBD2 (5 bases each). Germline V gene data show CDR1 as MNHNS and CDR2 as SASEGT. The CDR3 runs 13 residues. The CDR3 coding sequence is TGTGCCAGCAATGAAGGGACCCCCTACGAGCAGTACTTC. Protein sequence: CASNEGTPYEQYF.

The chain employs TRBV28 and TRBJ1-1; TRBD1 matches at 8 bases. V shed 2 bases, J shed 0 bases, and the junction held 8 bases outside the gene matches. The CDR3 extends over 17 amino acids. Germline V gives CDR1 MDHEN, CDR2 SYDVKM. The CDR3 DNA follows: TGTGCCAGCAGTTTACCCGACAGGGGACCCATGAACACTGAAGCTTTCTTT. Its protein product is CASSLPDRGPMNTEAFF.

The genes are TRBV6-1 and TRBJ1-5, with D perhaps TRBD1 (5 bases). This CDR3 comprises 16 residues. V lost 0 bases and J lost 4, with 13 bases in between. From germline, CDR1 is MNHNS and CDR2 SASEGT. The CDR3 sequence is CASSEAAQGFNQPQHF. CDR3 bases: TGTGCCAGCAGTGAAGCGGCCCAGGGCTTTAATCAGCCCCAGCATTTT.

This chain uses TRBV27 with TRBJ2-5; the D gene is possibly TRBD2 (5 bases). CDR3 length: 14 residues. Germline CDR1 reads MNHEY; CDR2 reads SMNVEV (reference sequence). The ends were cut back, 0 bases at V and 4 bases at J, with 9 bases in the middle. The CDR3 is CASSLSVGRETQYF. DNA for the CDR3: TGTGCCAGCAGTTTATCCGTAGGGAGAGAGACCCAGTACTTC.

The chain has TRBV7-2 and TRBJ2-7; D call uncertain. The length of the CDR3 is 12 residues. Germline loops: CDR1 SGHTA, CDR2 FQGNSA. V lost 5 bases and J 0 bases, leaving 5 bases between the germline ends. The CDR3 region is CASSRNSYEQYF. Written as DNA, the CDR3 is TGTGCCAGCAGCCGGAACTCCTACGAGCAGTACTTC. Full variable domain (outside the CDR3, taken from reference TRBV7-2 and TRBJ2-7): GAGVSQSPSNKVTEKGKDVELRCDPISGHTALYWYRQSLGQGLEFLIYFQGNSAPDKSGLPSDRFSAERTGGSVSTLTIQRTQQEDSAVYLCASSRNSYEQYFGPGTRLTVT.

This clone was detected a few times. The V and J genes are TRBV4-2 and TRBJ2-6; 9 positions agree with TRBD1. CDR1 is LGHNA, CDR2 YNFKEQ, per germline. This CDR3 is 18 amino acids long. Unmatched junction bases numbered 7, after V lost 4 bases and J lost 0 bases. CDR3 sequence reads: CASSREGTGPSGANVLTF. CDR3 nucleotide sequence: TGTGCCAGCAGCCGAGAAGGGACAGGGCCCTCTGGGGCCAACGTCCTGACTTTC.

J is TRBJ2-7 and V is TRBV10-3, with D tentatively TRBD1 (6 bases). This CDR3 is 13 amino acids long. Trimming took off 2 bases at V and 6 bases at J, with 11 bases between the two ends. Germline V gene lookup returns CDR1 ENHRY and CDR2 SYGVKD. CDR3 DNA sequence: TGTGCCATCAGTGAGGTTAGGGGGTCCGAGCAGTACTTC. It yields the protein CAISEVRGSEQYF.

Concerning this clone itself: The same CDR3 arises from other DNA sequences in this sample as well. The CDR3 region is CASSPPGLAGSYEQYF. The CDR3 coding sequence is TGTGCCAGCTCACCCCCAGGACTAGCGGGCTCCTACGAGCAGTACTTC. This chain uses TRBV18 with TRBJ2-7; 11 bases line up with TRBD2. Trimming took 3 bases from V and 0 from J; bases not matched to a gene: 4. CDR3 length: 16 residues. Germline V lookup: CDR1 KGHSH, CDR2 LQKENI.

The chain recombines TRBV7-2 with TRBJ1-1; no definite D call. Germline loops: CDR1 SGHTA, CDR2 FQGNSA. V shed 2 bases and J shed 5 bases, with 12 bases lying between them. CDR3 length equals 14 residues. CDR3 residues: CASSLYWGETEAFF. The CDR3 nucleotides read TGTGCCAGCAGCTTATACTGGGGTGAAACTGAAGCTTTCTTT.

The rearrangement uses TRBV28 and TRBJ2-3; the match to TRBD1 covers 8 bases. The V and J ends lost 4 bases and 5 bases, in that order; junction bases with no gene match: 2. The CDR3 is 13 amino acids. Germline assignment: CDR1 MDHEN and CDR2 SYDVKM. Written as DNA, the CDR3 is TGTGCCAGCAGTTCCGACAGGGGAGATACGCAGTATTTT. Encoded protein: CASSSDRGDTQYF. The whole variable domain, filled in from reference TRBV28 and TRBJ2-3, reads DVKVTQSSRYLVKRTGEKVFLECVQDMDHENMFWYRQDPGLGLRLIYFSYDVKMKEKGDIPEGYSVSREKKERFSLILESASTNQTSMYLCASSSDRGDTQYFGPGTRLTVL.

The chain couples TRBV15 to TRBJ2-7; D is unresolved. V dropped 1 base and J dropped 3 bases, with 13 bases sitting between them. The CDR3 extends over 15 amino acids. CDR1 and CDR2 (germline): LNHNV, YYDKDF (reference sequence). The CDR3 DNA reads as TGTGCCACCAGCAGAGCGACCGCCCTGGGCTACGAGCAGTACTTC. It specifies CATSRATALGYEQYF.

The genes are TRBV7-2 and TRBJ2-1; unclear D gene. V lost 5 bases, J lost 4 bases, and 12 bases lay in between. CDR1 is SGHTA, CDR2 FQGNSA, per germline. The CDR3 runs 14 residues. The CDR3 region has the DNA TGTGCCAGCAGCCCCGATCGTGGTTACAATGAGCAGTTCTTC. As protein: CASSPDRGYNEQFF.

This chain links TRBV7-8 with TRBJ1-6, with 8 positions matching TRBD1. V was clipped by 5 bases and J by 2 bases; unmatched bases: 11. The CDR3 extends over 18 amino acids. From germline, CDR1 is SGHVS and CDR2 FQNEAQ. CDR3 sequence reads: CASSLRQGFMTYNSPLHF. DNA for the CDR3: TGTGCCAGCAGCCTCAGACAGGGGTTTATGACCTATAATTCACCCCTCCACTTT.

The rearrangement uses TRBV28 and TRBJ2-3, with D perhaps TRBD1 or TRBD2 (5 bases each). The length of the CDR3 is 15 residues. The V end lost 6 bases, the J end lost 0 bases, and 13 bases lay between the germline ends. Per the germline V gene, CDR1 is MDHEN and CDR2 is SYDVKM. The CDR3 region is CASSSWGTSTDTQYF. The CDR3 DNA reads TGTGCCAGCAGCTCCTGGGGGACGAGCACAGATACGCAGTATTTT. The full variable domain, its missing parts supplied by reference TRBV28 and TRBJ2-3, is DVKVTQSSRYLVKRTGEKVFLECVQDMDHENMFWYRQDPGLGLRLIYFSYDVKMKEKGDIPEGYSVSREKKERFSLILESASTNQTSMYLCASSSWGTSTDTQYFGPGTRLTVL.

The chain recombines TRBV19 with TRBJ1-4, with 7 positions matching TRBD1. Germline CDR1 reads LNHDA; CDR2 reads SQIVND (reference sequence). J gave up 5 bases and V 5 bases, and 5 bases lay outside the gene matches. CDR3 length equals 14 residues. CDR3 nucleotide sequence: TGTGCCAGTAGTCCCTGGACAGGCAATGAAAAACTGTTTTTT. Amino acids: CASSPWTGNEKLFF.

This clone showed up just once. The junction and the germline gene differ at one end; a read error may be behind it. The chain employs TRBV7-7 and TRBJ2-5; 8 bases align to TRBD2. Germline values: CDR1 SSHAT, CDR2 FNYEAQ (reference sequence). This CDR3 contains 14 residues. The CDR3 sequence: CASSFGGAGETQYF. The CDR3 bases are TGTGCTAGCAGCTTCGGGGGGGCCGGGGAGACCCAGTACTTC. Variable domain in full (rest from reference TRBV7-7 and TRBJ2-5): GAGVSQSPRYKVTKRGQDVTLRCDPISSHATLYWYQQALGQGPEFLTYFNYEAQPDKSGLPSDRFSAERPEGSISTLTIQRTEQRDSAMYRCASSFGGAGETQYFGPGTRLLVL.